The clone carrying this TCR beta chain occurred a few times. Some clones are missing from TCRdb's copy, which holds only in-frame ones; the method was immunoSEQ multiplex PCR. Counted here are 55,000 to 90,000 clones, about 88% occurring once; the ten biggest clones make up about 1.4%. The germline gives CDR1 SGHRS, CDR2 YFSETQ. The CDR3 totals 12 residues. Between the trimmed V and J ends, which lost 4 bases and 5 bases, there was a span of 9 bases. The data were obtained in a study of blood T cell repertoires in COVID-19. This sequence originates from a human donor in a cohort sampled during active COVID-19. J is TRBJ1-2 and V is TRBV5-1, with D unresolved. The sequenced sample was peripheral blood. CDR3 in amino acids: CASSPGEYGYTF. The CDR3 DNA follows: TGCGCCAGCAGCCCTGGAGAATATGGCTACACCTTC.